The clone carrying this TCR beta chain is medium-sized (0.01 to 0.1%) in the sample. Its antigen is not identified. The data are from a study of HIV-infected patients and healthy controls. There are 15 residues in the CDR3. The trim removed 5 bases at V and 6 bases at J, leaving 7 bases unmatched. Germline V gives CDR1 DFQATT, CDR2 SNEGSKA (reference sequence). Findings and limits, study-wide: HIV-associated CDR3 frequencies dropped significantly during therapy; CMV-associated ones, mostly rising, changed nonsignificantly.

cDNA was made from 400 to 500 ng RNA using alpha and beta constant primers. Using multiplexing indices, alpha and beta chain libraries were generated apart by chain-specific third strand synthesis. TCRdb fed the 5' RACE reads into MiXCR, producing one record per CDR3 protein. The sample consists of 9,900 or so distinct CDR3 sequences, 5.2% of them appearing once. No cell fractionation was done, so the repertoire covers all unsorted peripheral blood T cells. This sequence was found in an adult with HIV infection. Material: blood, obtained before antiretroviral therapy. The V call is TRBV20-1, the J call TRBJ1-4; 12 bases fit TRBD1. CDR3: CSARDRGRLDEKLFF. Here the CDR3 DNA reads TGCAGTGCTCGGGACAGGGGGCGCTTGGATGAAAAACTGTTTTTT.